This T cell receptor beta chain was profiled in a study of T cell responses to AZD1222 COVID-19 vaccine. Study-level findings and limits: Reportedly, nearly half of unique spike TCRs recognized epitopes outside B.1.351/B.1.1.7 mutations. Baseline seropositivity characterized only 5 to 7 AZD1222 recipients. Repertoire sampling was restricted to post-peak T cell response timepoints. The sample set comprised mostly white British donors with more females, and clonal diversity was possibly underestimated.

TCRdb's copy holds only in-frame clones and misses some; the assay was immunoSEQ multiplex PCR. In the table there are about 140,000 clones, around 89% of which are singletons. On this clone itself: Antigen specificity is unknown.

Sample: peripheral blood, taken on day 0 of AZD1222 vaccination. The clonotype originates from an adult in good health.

In DNA, the CDR3 is TGTGCCAGTAGTCGGATGGAGGGTCTCGGTGGCTACACCTTC. Translation gives CASSRMEGLGGYTF. The rearrangement uses TRBV19 and TRBJ1-2, with D unresolved. V lost 5 bases to trimming and J lost 7 bases, with 17 bases between them. The CDR3 is 14 residues long. Germline V gene data show CDR1 as LNHDA and CDR2 as SQIVND (reference sequence). The entire variable domain, with the rest obtained from reference TRBV19 and TRBJ1-2, is as follows: DGGITQSPKYLFRKEGQNVTLSCEQNLNHDAMYWYRQDPGQGLRLIYYSQIVNDFQKGDIAEGYSVSREKKESFPLTVTSAQKNPTAFYLCASSRMEGLGGYTFGSGTRLTVV.